Sequencing of this T cell receptor beta chain was carried out in a study of cytomegalovirus exposure and HLA in healthy donors. Germline CDR1 and CDR2: SGHNT and YENEEA. The junction had 2 bases not matched to a gene; V was cut back by 0 bases and J by 0 bases. The CDR3 has 16 amino acids. This clone was counted once. The PCR used 60 Vbeta and 13 Jbeta primers. The table came from immunoSEQ multiplex PCR; TCRdb's copy has only in-frame clones and leaves some out. The profile shows fewer than 150,000 clones, 70% to 80% of them singletons. The sequence derives from a woman under 40 in good health and CMV-seropositive. V is TRBV11-3 and J is TRBJ2-1, with TRBD2 identical over 7 bases. The sample consisted of PBMCs. The CDR3 protein is CASSLDPGGSYNEQFF. Written as DNA, the CDR3 is TGTGCCAGCAGCTTAGATCCGGGGGGCTCCTACAATGAGCAGTTCTTC.